Each of the 32 T cell receptor beta chains below was sequenced from the same sample in a study of blood T cell repertoires in COVID-19. The table came from immunoSEQ multiplex PCR; TCRdb's copy has only in-frame clones and leaves some out. The sample includes 130,000 to 150,000 clones, approximately 87% of them seen just once. The specimen sequenced was peripheral blood. Receptor source: a man aged 45-60 years who had recovered from COVID-19.

The J gene is TRBJ2-3, the V gene TRBV5-5; D remains unclear. The CDR3 has 13 residues. Germline CDR1 SGHKS, CDR2 YYEKEE (reference sequence). Trimming cost V 2 bases and J 5 bases, with 9 bases left between them. The CDR3 sequence is CASSFQAGDTQYF. CDR3 DNA: TGTGCCAGCAGCTTCCAAGCAGGAGATACGCAGTATTTT.

In this sample, this clone turned up a few times. V and J are TRBV2 and TRBJ2-7, with 7 bases lining up with TRBD1. The CDR3 contains 14 residues. V trimming: 5 bases; J trimming: 0 bases; junction bases outside the gene matches: 4. CDR1 and CDR2 from the germline V gene are SNHLY and FYNNEI. CDR3 amino acids: CASSSDRHSYEQYF. The CDR3 DNA sequence: TGTGCCAGCAGTTCGGACAGGCACTCCTACGAGCAGTACTTC.

The V gene is TRBV2, the J gene TRBJ2-2, with 7 nucleotides matching TRBD1. Germline V gene data show CDR1 as SNHLY and CDR2 as FYNNEI. This CDR3 region has 14 residues. V was pared by 8 bases and J by 1 base, with 4 bases of the junction left unmatched. For the CDR3, the DNA is TGTGCCAGCGCCGGGACAGTGAACACCGGGGAGCTGTTTTTT. This sequence encodes CASAGTVNTGELFF.

The chain couples TRBV9 to TRBJ2-1, with 10 positions matching TRBD2. Germline V gene sequence: CDR1 SGDLS, CDR2 YYNGEE. The V and J ends lost 3 bases and 6 bases, in that order; junction bases with no gene match: 6. The CDR3 sequence is 15 residues long. CDR3 loop: CASSGSGGPINEQFF. The CDR3 bases are TGTGCCAGCAGCGGTAGCGGGGGGCCAATCAATGAGCAGTTCTTC.

This sequence joins TRBV27 and TRBJ2-7; a possible D gene is TRBD2 (6 bases). The CDR3 runs 17 residues. V gave up 3 bases and J gave up 7 bases, with 25 bases separating them. CDR1 is MNHEY, CDR2 SMNVEV, per germline (reference sequence). This CDR3 reads CASSFGRQIGRYVEQYF. The CDR3 region has the DNA TGTGCCAGCAGTTTCGGGAGACAGATCGGACGGTACGTTGAGCAGTACTTC.

The V gene is TRBV15, the J gene TRBJ1-3, with D possibly matching TRBD1 (6 bases). The CDR3 has 13 amino acids. CDR1 LNHNV and CDR2 YYDKDF come from the germline V gene (reference sequence). Trimming removed 9 bases at V and 4 bases at J, with 13 bases between. The CDR3 spells CATKVGTGNTIYF. Here the CDR3 DNA reads TGTGCCACAAAGGTCGGGACAGGAAACACCATATATTTT.

This chain uses TRBV6-2 or TRBV6-3 with TRBJ2-1; 12 positions agree with TRBD2. V shed 0 bases and J 6 bases; nucleotides not matched to a gene: 9. The CDR3 contains 18 residues. In germline, CDR1 is MNHEY, CDR2 SVGEGT. The chain's CDR3 is CASSYSTATSGGPNEQFF. Here the CDR3 DNA reads TGTGCCAGCAGTTACTCGACAGCGACTAGCGGGGGACCCAATGAGCAGTTCTTC.

This sequence joins TRBV19 and TRBJ1-3, with a weak D call TRBD1 (5 bases). Trimming left V 7 bases short and J 2 bases short, with 15 bases between. Germline lookup yields CDR1 LNHDA and CDR2 SQIVND (reference sequence). The CDR3 consists of 15 residues. The CDR3 is CASTSLGRAGNTIYF. In nucleotides, the CDR3 is TGTGCCAGTACTAGTCTTGGCAGGGCTGGAAACACCATATATTTT.

This clone is labeled as medium-sized (0.01 to 0.1%). The chain joins TRBV12-2 to TRBJ2-2; TRBD1, the table's D call, lacks a check against the DNA. TRBV12-2 is an annotated pseudogene. This CDR3 region has 13 residues. CDR3 region: CASRRQGTGELFF. The CDR3 DNA sequence: TGTGCAAGTCGCCGACAGGGCACCGGGGAGCTGTTTTTT.

The chain combines TRBV5-1 with TRBJ2-5, with TRBD2 matching over 8 bases. CDR3 length: 17 residues. V dropped 1 base and J dropped 1; count of bases not matched to a gene: 9. Per germline, CDR1 SGHRS and CDR2 YFSETQ. The CDR3 nucleotides read TGCGCCAGCAGCTTGACCTTGGGGGCGGGGGGCCAAGAGACCCAGTACTTC. It is translated as CASSLTLGAGGQETQYF.

V and J are TRBV4-3 and TRBJ2-2; D unclear. Per germline, CDR1 LGHNA and CDR2 YSLEER. The CDR3 length is 14 residues. Deletions cut 1 base from V and 5 bases from J, with 8 bases between. The CDR3: CASSQAPRTGELFF. The CDR3 DNA is TGCGCCAGCAGCCAAGCCCCTAGGACCGGGGAGCTGTTTTTT.

The rearrangement joins TRBV5-1 to TRBJ1-1; 9 bases are shared with TRBD1. There are 15 residues in the CDR3. Germline trimming cut 4 bases from V and 3 bases from J; bases unmatched to any gene: 7. The germline CDR1 and CDR2 sequences are SGHRS and YFSETQ. CDR3 bases: TGCGCCAGCAGCCTACAGGGGGCTGGAGACACTGAAGCTTTCTTT. Protein product: CASSLQGAGDTEAFF.

This sequence joins TRBV6-5 and TRBJ1-2, with 9 bases that match TRBD1. Trimming removed 5 bases from V and 6 bases from J; junction bases left unmatched: 7. Germline lookup yields CDR1 MNHEY and CDR2 SVGAGI. The CDR3 length is 14 residues. The CDR3 coding sequence is TGTGCCAGCAGTCCCCGGACAGGGGAGCATGGCTACACCTTC. Amino acids: CASSPRTGEHGYTF.

J is TRBJ2-1 and V is TRBV28; D is ambiguous. The CDR3 is 18 amino acids. Germline V CDR1 and CDR2: MDHEN, SYDVKM. Trimming left V 3 bases short and J 0 bases short, with 18 bases between. The CDR3 region is CASSFNPPSLSSYNEQFF. CDR3 bases: TGTGCCAGCAGTTTCAACCCGCCCTCACTTAGCTCCTACAATGAGCAGTTCTTC.

The chain employs TRBV6-2 or TRBV6-3 and TRBJ1-5; maybe TRBD1 (5 bases). Germline V gene data show CDR1 as MNHEY and CDR2 as SVGEGT. V shed 6 bases and J shed 6 bases, with 18 bases lying between them. The CDR3 totals 15 residues. CDR3 in DNA: TGTGCCAGCAGCCACTTTGACCGGGGGTTTCAGCCCCAGCATTTT. Translated: CASSHFDRGFQPQHF.

V is TRBV19 and J is TRBJ2-7, with TRBD1 as a possible D gene (6 bases). Looked up from germline, CDR1 is LNHDA and CDR2 is SQIVND (reference sequence). The germline V and J ends were trimmed by 1 base and 2 bases, with 15 bases remaining between them. The CDR3 is 16 residues long. The CDR3 loop reads CASSIGGQLRTYEQYF. CDR3 nucleotides: TGTGCCAGTAGTATAGGAGGACAGCTAAGAACCTACGAGCAGTACTTC.

The chain links TRBV3-1 (or the pseudogene TRBV3-2) to TRBJ2-1; D perhaps matches TRBD2 (6 bases). This CDR3 region has 14 residues. CDR1 and CDR2 (germline): LGHDT, YNNKEL (reference sequence). The V end was cut by 1 base, the J end by 6 bases, with 10 bases between. The CDR3 DNA reads TGTGCCAGCAGCCAAGCCGGGGGTAGCAATGAGCAGTTCTTC. This encodes CASSQAGGSNEQFF.

This chain uses TRBV7-8 with TRBJ2-2; 10 positions agree with TRBD1. V shed 0 bases, J shed 7 bases, and the junction held 2 bases outside the gene matches. Looked up from germline, CDR1 is SGHVS and CDR2 is FQNEAQ. This CDR3 spans 15 amino acids. CDR3 sequence: CASSLATGGVGELFF. The CDR3 DNA reads as TGTGCCAGCAGCTTAGCGACAGGGGGCGTCGGGGAGCTGTTTTTT.

Regarding this clone: No conserved phenylalanine or tryptophan is present at the end of the CDR3, so a read error is the likely explanation. The limits of the CDR3 on the DNA are not certain, so only TCRdb's listed CDR3 is given. The V and J genes are TRBV5-6 and TRBJ2-7; TRBD1 is taken as the D call from the table, unchecked against the DNA. Germline values: CDR1 SGHDT, CDR2 YYEEEE. The CDR3 length equals 11 residues, ends included. This CDR3 is CASSYGQGSSY.

V is TRBV15 and J is TRBJ1-2, with a possible D match to TRBD1 (5 bases). The V gene's germline CDR1 is LNHNV and CDR2 YYDKDF (reference sequence). The CDR3 is 12 amino acids. Trimming pared 5 bases from V and 8 bases from J, leaving 12 bases between. CDR3 sequence (DNA): TGTGCCACCAGCCCAAGCGGGGGGGGCTACACCTTC. Translating it yields CATSPSGGGYTF.

The rearrangement joins TRBV6-5 to TRBJ2-1; 9 bases map to TRBD1. The CDR3 runs to 15 residues. The junction had 4 bases not matched to a gene; V was cut back by 6 bases and J by 1 base. Germline loops: CDR1 MNHEY, CDR2 SVGAGI. In nucleotides, the CDR3 is TGTGCCAGCAGAGCCGGGACAGGGTCCTACAATGAGCAGTTCTTC. This codes for CASRAGTGSYNEQFF.

This clone has a single count. V is TRBV18 and J is TRBJ2-1; 8 nucleotides match TRBD2. CDR1 and CDR2 (germline): KGHSH, LQKENI. This CDR3 comprises 15 residues. J lost 2 bases, V lost 3 bases, and 3 bases had no gene match. This CDR3 reads CASSPGGAAYNEQFF. CDR3 nucleotides: TGTGCCAGCTCACCCGGGGGGGCAGCCTACAATGAGCAGTTCTTC. The variable domain in full, with the rest retrieved from reference TRBV18 and TRBJ2-1, is NAGVMQNPRHLVRRRGQEARLRCSPMKGHSHVYWYRQLPEEGLKFMVYLQKENIIDESGMPKERFSAEFPKEGPSILRIQQVVRGDSAAYFCASSPGGAAYNEQFFGPGTRLTVL.

The chain carries TRBV7-9 and TRBJ2-1; 8 bases match TRBD1. The V segment lost 5 bases and the J segment 0 bases; nucleotides outside the gene matches: 3. Per the germline V gene, CDR1 is SEHNR and CDR2 is FQNEAQ (reference sequence). The CDR3 is 15 amino acids. As DNA, the CDR3 is TGTGCCAGCAGCGCGGACAGGGCCTCCTACAATGAGCAGTTCTTC. Translation: CASSADRASYNEQFF.

The chain is built from TRBV5-6 and TRBJ1-2; D call uncertain. Trimming pared 4 bases from V and 4 bases from J, leaving 17 bases between. Looked up from germline, CDR1 is SGHDT and CDR2 is YYEEEE. The CDR3 totals 15 residues. CDR3 in amino acids: CASSQDSSAIYGYTF. The CDR3 DNA reads as TGTGCCAGCAGCCAGGATTCGTCTGCCATCTATGGCTACACCTTC.

The CDR3 sequence: CASSPPETGGGYGYTF. The CDR3 DNA reads TGTGCCAGCTCACCACCTGAAACAGGGGGAGGCTATGGCTACACCTTC. The chain couples TRBV18 to TRBJ1-2; 8 bases align to TRBD1. The germline gives CDR1 KGHSH, CDR2 LQKENI. The CDR3 consists of 16 residues. The junction had 7 bases not matched to a gene; V was cut back by 0 bases and J by 4 bases.

V usage is TRBV19 and J usage is TRBJ1-4; D remains unclear. The CDR3 length is 12 residues. Germline CDR1 and CDR2: LNHDA and SQIVND (reference sequence). The V end lost 6 bases, the J end lost 2 bases, and 4 bases lay between the germline ends. The CDR3 reads CASRATNEKLFF. The CDR3 DNA follows: TGTGCCAGTAGGGCTACTAATGAAAAACTGTTTTTT. The full variable domain, completed using reference TRBV19 and TRBJ1-4, is DGGITQSPKYLFRKEGQNVTLSCEQNLNHDAMYWYRQDPGQGLRLIYYSQIVNDFQKGDIAEGYSVSREKKESFPLTVTSAQKNPTAFYLCASRATNEKLFFGSGTQLSVL.

V and J are TRBV2 and TRBJ1-1, with 10 nucleotides matching TRBD1. The CDR3 spans 15 residues. V lost 4 bases to trimming and J lost 3 bases; unmatched junction nucleotides: 5. Germline V gene data show CDR1 as SNHLY and CDR2 as FYNNEI. The CDR3 reads CASSARTGGDTEAFF. The CDR3 DNA is TGTGCCAGCAGTGCCAGGACAGGGGGGGACACTGAAGCTTTCTTT.

J is TRBJ2-1 and V is TRBV15, with 10 bases identical to TRBD2. The germline gives CDR1 LNHNV, CDR2 YYDKDF (reference sequence). The J segment lost 7 bases and the V segment lost 0 bases, leaving 6 bases of the junction unmatched. The CDR3 has 16 residues. The CDR3 DNA follows: TGTGCCACCAGCAGAGATCTCCTAGCGGGGGCGAATGAGCAGTTCTTC. Translated: CATSRDLLAGANEQFF.

There are a few counts of this clone. The CDR3 nucleotides read TGTGCCAGCAGCTACATCCGGGACAGGGATAATGAGCAGTTCTTC. Translation: CASSYIRDRDNEQFF. The chain employs TRBV7-2 and TRBJ2-1, with 9 bases fitting TRBD1. The CDR3 consists of 15 residues. Germline V lookup: CDR1 SGHTA, CDR2 FQGNSA. V lost 4 bases, J lost 7 bases, and 8 bases stayed unmatched.

The chain links TRBV18 to TRBJ1-2; 9 nucleotides match TRBD1. The CDR3 runs 14 residues. CDR1 and CDR2 from the germline V gene are KGHSH and LQKENI. V shed 10 bases and J 3 bases; nucleotides not matched to a gene: 9. This chain's CDR3 is CATNEYRGHYGYTF. The DNA of the CDR3 is TGTGCCACCAATGAGTACAGGGGGCACTATGGCTACACCTTC.

This rearrangement joins TRBV5-6 to TRBJ1-2; 10 bases fit TRBD1. V lost 0 bases and J lost 7; bases outside the gene matches: 9. There are 16 residues in the CDR3. Germline CDR1 and CDR2: SGHDT and YYEEEE. CDR3 coding DNA: TGTGCCAGCAGCTTGGGACAGGGGGCTTATGCGGTTGGCTACACCTTC. Protein sequence: CASSLGQGAYAVGYTF. Variable domain in full (rest from reference TRBV5-6 and TRBJ1-2): DAGVTQSPTHLIKTRGQQVTLRCSPKSGHDTVSWYQQALGQGPQFIFQYYEEEERQRGNFPDRFSGHQFPNYSSELNVNALLLGDSALYLCASSLGQGAYAVGYTFGSGTRLTVV.

The sample holds one count of this clone. V and J are TRBV7-3 and TRBJ1-5, with TRBD1 identical over 7 bases. After removal of 5 bases from V and 10 bases from J, the junction contained 17 bases not matched to a gene. The CDR3 runs to 16 residues. Germline assignment: CDR1 SGHTA and CDR2 FQGTGA. CDR3 amino acids: CASSDNVPGQLPPQHF. For the CDR3, the DNA is TGTGCCAGCAGCGATAATGTCCCGGGACAGTTGCCCCCCCAGCATTTT.